This T cell receptor (beta chain) was found in a study of blood T cell repertoires in COVID-19. Study-level background: Acute and convalescent COVID-19 samples came from the United States, Italy and Spain. The cDNA or gDNA used as material had been derived from T cells, B-cell-depleted T cells, or PBMCs.

In the authors' workflow: Estimation of nucleated cell counts was performed using reference gene primer amplification. Produced via immunoSEQ multiplex PCR; TCRdb's table is partial and in-frame only. The D gene and trimming were derived from the DNA, and the V and J assignments and clone size from that table. This table holds a few hundred thousand clones, more than 75% found once. Trimming removed 10 bases at V and 2 bases at J, with 14 bases between. Germline lookup yields CDR1 MNHEY and CDR2 SVGAGI. The CDR3 is made up of 13 amino acids. This clone was counted once. This TCR was recovered from a woman aged 50 to 60 with active or convalescent COVID-19. This sequence joins TRBV6-5 and TRBJ1-1; TRBD1 is a possible D gene (6 bases). Sequencing used peripheral blood. CDR3 DNA: TGTGCCATCGCTTACAGGGACAACACTGAAGCTTTCTTT. It encodes CAIAYRDNTEAFF.